The 28 T cell receptor beta chains listed next were all sequenced from one sample in a study of control samples from healthy donors and cancer patients. Method: immunoSEQ multiplex PCR; TCRdb's copy keeps in-frame clones and lacks some. The sample lists around 13,000 clones, approximately 93% occurring once. The sequencing sample was made of PBMCs. These receptors came from a man between 65 and 85 years old with head and neck cancer.

The chain joins TRBV13 to TRBJ2-1, with 10 bases matching TRBD2. Germline V gives CDR1 PRHDT, CDR2 FYEKMQ (reference sequence). After removal of 6 bases from V and 2 bases from J, the junction contained 7 bases not matched to a gene. This CDR3 has 16 amino acids. CDR3 sequence reads: CASRPTGLATYNEQFF. DNA of the CDR3: TGTGCCAGCAGACCAACGGGACTAGCGACCTACAATGAGCAGTTCTTC.

This chain links TRBV5-1 with TRBJ1-2; TRBD1 might be the D (5 bases). The germline V gene has CDR1 SGHRS and CDR2 YFSETQ. V lost 1 base to trimming and J lost 3 bases, with 10 bases between them. The CDR3 extends over 14 amino acids. CDR3 amino acids: CASSLSSGHYGYTF. In DNA, the CDR3 is TGCGCCAGCAGCTTGAGTTCAGGGCACTATGGCTACACCTTC.

The genes are TRBV5-1 and TRBJ1-1, with unresolved D. The ends were cut back, 0 bases at V and 4 bases at J, with 10 bases in the middle. This CDR3 region has 14 residues. CDR1 is SGHRS, CDR2 YFSETQ, per germline. CDR3 loop: CASSLAGGATEAFF. DNA for the CDR3: TGCGCCAGCAGCTTGGCGGGTGGAGCCACTGAAGCTTTCTTT.

CDR3 residues: CASSPMWGLENTEAFF. The CDR3 DNA sequence: TGTGCCAGCTCACCAATGTGGGGTTTGGAGAACACTGAAGCTTTCTTT. The chain uses TRBV18 and TRBJ1-1; no definite D call. V lost 2 bases and J 1 base, leaving 14 bases between the germline ends. CDR1 and CDR2 (germline): KGHSH, LQKENI. The CDR3 has 16 amino acids.

J is TRBJ2-7 and V is TRBV5-1; 11 bases are shared with TRBD2. Germline V gene lookup returns CDR1 SGHRS and CDR2 YFSETQ. The CDR3 has 17 amino acids. V was pared by 7 bases and J by 1 base, with 13 bases of the junction left unmatched. In DNA, the CDR3 is TGCGCCAGCGGCCCGGGACTAGCGGCCAGTTCGTCCTACGAGCAGTACTTC. It is translated as CASGPGLAASSSYEQYF.

The chain couples TRBV9 to TRBJ1-2, with TRBD1 as a possible D gene (5 bases). The V gene lost 3 bases and the J gene lost 8 bases, with 14 bases spanning the gap. Germline CDR1 SGDLS, CDR2 YYNGEE. CDR3 length: 13 residues. CDR3: CASSALSGRGYTF. In DNA, the CDR3 is TGTGCCAGCAGCGCGTTATCAGGGCGAGGCTACACCTTC.

V usage is TRBV6-5 and J usage is TRBJ2-5; 8 positions match TRBD1. Germline CDR1 is MNHEY and CDR2 is SVGAGI. The ends lost 5 bases at V and 1 base at J; junction bases unmatched: 6. The CDR3 is made up of 15 amino acids. Here the CDR3 DNA reads TGTGCCAGCAGTCGGACAGGGAACGGCCAAGAGACCCAGTACTTC. Protein: CASSRTGNGQETQYF.

The rearrangement joins TRBV7-2 to TRBJ1-6, with a tentative D call TRBD1 (5 bases). Germline CDR1 reads SGHTA; CDR2 reads FQGNSA. This CDR3 is built from 17 residues. V gave up 8 bases and J gave up 0 bases, with 17 bases separating them. The DNA of the CDR3 is TGTGCCAGCGAGGGGATCGACGGAAGCTCCTATAATTCACCCCTCCACTTT. Its protein is CASEGIDGSSYNSPLHF.

The chain is built from TRBV7-3 and TRBJ2-7; perhaps TRBD1 as D (5 bases). Looked up from germline, CDR1 is SGHTA and CDR2 is FQGTGA. The V gene lost 0 bases and the J gene lost 6 bases, with 12 bases spanning the gap. The CDR3 length is 14 residues. The CDR3 spells CASSLTGPTGEQYF. The CDR3 bases are TGTGCCAGCAGCTTAACGGGGCCAACGGGCGAGCAGTACTTC. The full variable domain, its missing parts supplied by reference TRBV7-3 and TRBJ2-7, is GAGVSQTPSNKVTEKGKYVELRCDPISGHTALYWYRQSLGQGPEFLIYFQGTGAADDSGLPNDRFFAVRPEGSVSTLKIQRTERGDSAVYLCASSLTGPTGEQYFGPGTRLTVT.

This rearrangement joins TRBV12-5 to TRBJ1-3, with no clear D. The germline V gene has CDR1 LGHNT and CDR2 FRNRAP. Trimming left V 5 bases short and J 4 bases short, with 15 bases between. The CDR3 extends over 15 amino acids. CDR3 in amino acids: CASGPSGWWGNTIYF. The CDR3 coding sequence is TGTGCTAGTGGTCCGTCGGGGTGGTGGGGAAACACCATATATTTT. The full variable domain, in which reference TRBV12-5 and TRBJ1-3 provide the parts outside the CDR3, is DARVTQTPRHKVTEMGQEVTMRCQPILGHNTVFWYRQTMMQGLELLAYFRNRAPLDDSGMPKDRFSAEMPDATLATLKIQPSEPRDSAVYFCASGPSGWWGNTIYFGEGSWLTVV.

The V gene is TRBV3-1 (or the pseudogene TRBV3-2), the J gene TRBJ2-4; 9 nucleotides line up with TRBD1. Germline assignment: CDR1 LGHDT and CDR2 YNNKEL (reference sequence). Trimming at V came to 4 bases and at J to 13 bases, leaving 2 bases not matched to a gene. CDR3 length: 11 amino acids. The CDR3 DNA follows: TGTGCCAGCAGCCGAGGACAGGGGCAGTACTTC. This sequence encodes CASSRGQGQYF.

The chain links TRBV3-1 (or the pseudogene TRBV3-2) to TRBJ1-2; D call uncertain. Deletions cut 2 bases from V and 4 bases from J, with 14 bases between. The CDR3 totals 15 residues. Germline V lookup: CDR1 LGHDT, CDR2 YNNKEL (reference sequence). This chain's CDR3 is CASSQNLDAGYGYTF. The CDR3 DNA is TGTGCCAGCAGCCAAAACCTCGACGCGGGCTATGGCTACACCTTC.

The chain recombines TRBV5-4 with TRBJ2-5; 8 nucleotides match TRBD2. Germline CDR1 and CDR2: SGHNT and YYREEE (reference sequence). CDR3 length equals 16 residues. J was trimmed by 2 bases and V by 4 bases; bases with no gene match: 10. CDR3 bases: TGTGCCAGCAGCAGACGAGCGGGAGCGCCGCAAGAGACCCAGTACTTC. Protein sequence: CASSRRAGAPQETQYF.

The CDR3, as DNA: TGTGCCAGCAGTGACGGGACGGCCAAAAACATTCAGTACTTC. It encodes CASSDGTAKNIQYF. This chain joins TRBV6-6 and TRBJ2-4; D is perhaps TRBD1 or TRBD2 (5 bases each). Trimming pared 5 bases from V and 1 base from J, leaving 9 bases between. The CDR3 loop spans 14 amino acids. CDR1 and CDR2 (germline): MNHNY, SVGAGI (reference sequence).

The rearrangement uses TRBV15 and TRBJ1-4; 7 bases agree with TRBD1. Germline values: CDR1 LNHNV, CDR2 YYDKDF (reference sequence). This CDR3 region has 15 residues. J lost 5 bases, V lost 6 bases, and 9 bases had no gene match. The CDR3 reads CATRARQGSNEKLFF. CDR3 DNA: TGTGCCACCAGGGCTAGACAGGGCTCAAATGAAAAACTGTTTTTT. Variable domain in full (rest from reference TRBV15 and TRBJ1-4): DAMVIQNPRYQVTQFGKPVTLSCSQTLNHNVMYWYQQKSSQAPKLLFHYYDKDFNNEADTPDNFQSRRPNTSFCFLDIRSPGLGDTAMYLCATRARQGSNEKLFFGSGTQLSVL.

CDR3 residues: CASSPTHGGGISNTEAFF. In nucleotides, the CDR3 is TGTGCCAGCTCACCGACTCACGGAGGGGGCATATCGAACACTGAAGCTTTCTTT. This chain joins TRBV18 and TRBJ1-1, with 7 positions matching TRBD1. The length of the CDR3 is 18 residues. The ends lost 3 bases at V and 1 base at J; junction bases unmatched: 14. Germline assignment: CDR1 KGHSH and CDR2 LQKENI.

The chain has TRBV5-5 and TRBJ1-2; D is perhaps TRBD1 (6 bases). This CDR3 has 16 residues. V was cut by 3 bases and J by 9 bases, with 24 bases left in between. Germline assignment: CDR1 SGHKS and CDR2 YYEKEE (reference sequence). The CDR3 DNA sequence: TGTGCCAGCAGCTCCATTGTGGGACACGAGTATGGGAGCTACACCTTC. Translated: CASSSIVGHEYGSYTF.

As concerns this clone: The junction and the germline gene differ at one end; a read error may be behind it. Within the sample, other DNA sequences also encode this same CDR3. The V gene is TRBV7-2, the J gene TRBJ1-2, with D possibly being TRBD1 (5 bases). The germline gives CDR1 SGHTA, CDR2 FQGNSA. This CDR3 is 15 amino acids long. The CDR3 DNA reads as TGCGCCAGCAGCTTAGGGGCAGAACGGGCTCATGGCTACACCTTC. Encoded protein: CASSLGAERAHGYTF.

The chain employs TRBV5-1 and TRBJ2-2; 11 positions agree with TRBD2. After removal of 6 bases from V and 0 bases from J, the junction contained 7 bases not matched to a gene. The germline V gene has CDR1 SGHRS and CDR2 YFSETQ. This CDR3 is built from 17 residues. The CDR3 sequence: CASTRRGLAANTGELFF. The CDR3 DNA follows: TGCGCCAGCACCCGGAGGGGACTAGCGGCGAACACCGGGGAGCTGTTTTTT.

The CDR3 loop reads CASSFRTGGPLSNQPQHF. In DNA form, the CDR3 reads TGTGCCAGCAGCTTTCGGACAGGGGGGCCCCTTAGCAATCAGCCCCAGCATTTT. The J gene is TRBJ1-5, the V gene TRBV7-8, with 10 positions matching TRBD1. The CDR3 covers 18 residues. Germline trimming cut 3 bases from V and 0 bases from J; bases unmatched to any gene: 8. The germline V gene encodes CDR1 SGHVS and CDR2 FQNEAQ.

The chain recombines TRBV15 with TRBJ2-7; unclear D gene. The CDR3 is 14 residues long. CDR1 is LNHNV and CDR2 is YYDKDF in the germline V gene (reference sequence). V lost 4 bases, J lost 0 bases, and 10 bases lay in between. The CDR3 sequence: CATSTTRTSYEQYF. CDR3 nucleotides: TGTGCCACCAGCACTACGAGGACCTCCTACGAGCAGTACTTC.

The CDR3 DNA follows: TGCAGCGCCGCTAGGACAGGGCAAGATACGCAGTATTTT. Encoded protein: CSAARTGQDTQYF. V and J are TRBV29-1 and TRBJ2-3, with 8 bases matching TRBD1. V lost 7 bases, J lost 5 bases, and 8 bases stayed unmatched. The CDR3 loop spans 13 amino acids. Germline CDR1 is SQVTM and CDR2 is ANQGSEA.

The chain links TRBV27 to TRBJ1-5; 8 bases are a match to TRBD1. CDR1 and CDR2 (germline): MNHEY, SMNVEV (reference sequence). The junction had 6 bases not matched to a gene; V was cut back by 4 bases and J by 4 bases. This CDR3 comprises 15 residues. The CDR3 nucleotides are TGTGCCAGCAGTTCGACAGGGGACAGAAATCAGCCCCAGCATTTT. This sequence encodes CASSSTGDRNQPQHF.

CDR3 bases: TGTGCCAGCATGCTGCAGGGCGTTTCCTATGGCTACACCTTC. Encoded protein: CASMLQGVSYGYTF. The gene calls are TRBV5-4 and TRBJ1-2; a weak D match, TRBD1 (5 bases). Trimming cost V 6 bases and J 4 bases, with 16 bases left between them. Germline CDR1 SGHNT, CDR2 YYREEE (reference sequence). The CDR3 contains 14 residues. The full variable domain, with the rest looked up from reference TRBV5-4 and TRBJ1-2, is ETGVTQSPTHLIKTRGQQVTLRCSSQSGHNTVSWYQQALGQGPQFIFQYYREEENGRGNFPPRFSGLQFPNYSSELNVNALELDDSALYLCASMLQGVSYGYTFGSGTRLTVV.

This chain joins TRBV2 and TRBJ2-7; D unclear. Germline V gene data show CDR1 as SNHLY and CDR2 as FYNNEI. Deletions cut 3 bases from V and 5 bases from J, with 11 bases between. The CDR3 is made up of 13 amino acids. CDR3 sequence reads: CASSDRPVDEQYF. Here the CDR3 DNA reads TGTGCCAGCAGTGATCGCCCCGTGGACGAGCAGTACTTC.

The chain has TRBV29-1 and TRBJ2-3; D is uncertain. Deletions cut 8 bases from V and 2 bases from J, with 8 bases between. The CDR3 has 11 amino acids. Germline V gene lookup returns CDR1 SQVTM and CDR2 ANQGSEA. The CDR3 protein is CSSLTTDTQYF. CDR3 bases: TGCAGCTCCCTAACCACAGATACGCAGTATTTT.

This chain joins TRBV4-1 and TRBJ1-4; D is perhaps TRBD1 (5 bases). Germline-derived CDR1 and CDR2 are MGHRA and YSYEKL. This CDR3 has 15 amino acids. The germline V and J ends were trimmed by 1 base and 9 bases, with 15 bases remaining between them. The CDR3 DNA is TGCGCCAGCAGCCAAGGGTCGACGTGGGGCCAAAAACTGTTTTTT. As protein: CASSQGSTWGQKLFF.

V gene TRBV19 combines with J gene TRBJ2-6; D not certain. Germline V gene sequence: CDR1 LNHDA, CDR2 SQIVND (reference sequence). Between the trimmed V and J ends, which lost 6 bases and 0 bases, there was a span of 15 bases. This CDR3 contains 17 residues. CDR3 nucleotides: TGTGCCAGTAGATCACAGAGAGGAATCTCTGGGGCCAACGTCCTGACTTTC. It encodes CASRSQRGISGANVLTF.